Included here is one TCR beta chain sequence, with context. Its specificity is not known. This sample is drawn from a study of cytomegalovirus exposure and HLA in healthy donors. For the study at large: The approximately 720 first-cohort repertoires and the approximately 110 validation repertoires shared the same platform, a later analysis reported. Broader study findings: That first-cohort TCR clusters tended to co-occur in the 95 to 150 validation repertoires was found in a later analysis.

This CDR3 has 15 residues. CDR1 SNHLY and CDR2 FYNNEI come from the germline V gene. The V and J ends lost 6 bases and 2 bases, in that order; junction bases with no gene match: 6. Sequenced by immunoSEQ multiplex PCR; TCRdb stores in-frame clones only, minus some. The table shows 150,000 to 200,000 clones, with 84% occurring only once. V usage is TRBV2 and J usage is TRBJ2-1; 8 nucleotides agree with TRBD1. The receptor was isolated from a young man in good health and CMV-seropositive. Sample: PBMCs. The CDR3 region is CASRPGTGTYNEQFF. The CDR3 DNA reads TGTGCCAGCAGGCCCGGGACAGGTACCTACAATGAGCAGTTCTTC.